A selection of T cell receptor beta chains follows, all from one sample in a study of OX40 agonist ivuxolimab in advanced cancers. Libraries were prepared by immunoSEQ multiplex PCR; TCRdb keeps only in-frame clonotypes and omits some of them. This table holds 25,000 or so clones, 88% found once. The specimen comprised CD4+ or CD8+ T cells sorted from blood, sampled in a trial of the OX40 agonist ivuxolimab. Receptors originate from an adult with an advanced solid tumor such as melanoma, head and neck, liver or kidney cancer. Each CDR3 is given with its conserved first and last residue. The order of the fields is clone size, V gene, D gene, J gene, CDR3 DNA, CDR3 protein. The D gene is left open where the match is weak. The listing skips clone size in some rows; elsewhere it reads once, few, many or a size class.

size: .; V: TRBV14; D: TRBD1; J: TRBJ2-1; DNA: TGTGCCAGCAGCCGGGGACAGGGTTTAGTGAATGAGCAGTTCTTC; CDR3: CASSRGQGLVNEQFF
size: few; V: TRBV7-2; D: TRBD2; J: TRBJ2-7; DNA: TGTGCCAGCAGTTTAGGCCTTAGCGGGAGTGGATACGAGCAGTACTTC; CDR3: CASSLGLSGSGYEQYF
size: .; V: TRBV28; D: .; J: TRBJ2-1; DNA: TGTGCCAGCAGTCTGACGACTCAGGGCTACAATGAGCAGTTCTTC; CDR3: CASSLTTQGYNEQFF
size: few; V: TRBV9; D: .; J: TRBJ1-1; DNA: TGTGCCAGCAGCGTAGCTTCGAGTTCCCGGGGAGGGAACACTGAAGCTTTCTTT; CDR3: CASSVASSSRGGNTEAFF
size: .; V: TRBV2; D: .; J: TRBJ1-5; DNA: TGTGCCAGCAGTGATTCGGGGGGCAGCAATCAGCCCCAGCATTTT; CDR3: CASSDSGGSNQPQHF
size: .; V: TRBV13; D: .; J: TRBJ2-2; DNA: TGTGCCAGCAGAAAGGGGCCTCGGGATTTATTCGGGGAGCTGTTTTTT; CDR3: CASRKGPRDLFGELFF
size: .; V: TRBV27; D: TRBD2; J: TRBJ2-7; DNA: TGTGCCAGCAGTACCGGACTAGCGGGAGTAAAGCAGTACTTC; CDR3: CASSTGLAGVKQYF
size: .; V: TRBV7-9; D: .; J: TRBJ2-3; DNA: TGTGCCAGCAGCTTCTCTCGTTGGGATACGCAGTATTTT; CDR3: CASSFSRWDTQYF
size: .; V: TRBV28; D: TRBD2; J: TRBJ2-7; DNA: TGTGCCAGCAGCTCGCCGGGGGGCTCCTACGAGCAGTACTTC; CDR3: CASSSPGGSYEQYF
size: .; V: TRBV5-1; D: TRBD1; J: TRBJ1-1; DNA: TGCGCCAGCTGGGACAGCCACACTGAAGCTTTCTTT; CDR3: CASWDSHTEAFF
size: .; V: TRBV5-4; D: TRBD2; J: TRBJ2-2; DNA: TGTGCCAGCAGCCAGTCAGCGGGAGGACCTGGGGAGCTGTTTTTT; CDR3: CASSQSAGGPGELFF
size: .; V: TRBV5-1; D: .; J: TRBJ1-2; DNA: TGCGCCAGCAGCTTGGATTATGGCGGACCCTATGGCTACACCTTC; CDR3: CASSLDYGGPYGYTF
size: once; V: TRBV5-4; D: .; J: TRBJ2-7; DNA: TGTGCCAGCAGCCCCGGGGGGAGGACAGAAGATTACGAGCAGTACTTC; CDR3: CASSPGGRTEDYEQYF
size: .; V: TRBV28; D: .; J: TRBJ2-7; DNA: TGTGCCAGCAGTTTTAGGGGTTTCTACGAGCAGTACTTC; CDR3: CASSFRGFYEQYF
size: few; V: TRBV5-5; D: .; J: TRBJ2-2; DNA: TGTGCCAGCAGCATGGGGCTACTCGCGAACACCGGGGAGCTGTTTTTT; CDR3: CASSMGLLANTGELFF
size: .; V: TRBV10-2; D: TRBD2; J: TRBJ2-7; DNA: TGCGCCAGCAGTCCTACGACTAGCGGGGATTCCTACGAGCAGTACTTC; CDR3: CASSPTTSGDSYEQYF
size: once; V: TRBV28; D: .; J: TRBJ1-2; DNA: TGTGCCAGCAAAGGGGTACAGTTCTATGGCTACACCTTC; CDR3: CASKGVQFYGYTF
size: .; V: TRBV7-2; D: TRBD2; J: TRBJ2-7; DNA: TGTGCCAGCAGCTTAGATTGGACTAGCGCTTCCTACGAGCAGTACTTC; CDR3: CASSLDWTSASYEQYF
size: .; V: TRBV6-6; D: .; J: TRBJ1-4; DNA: TGTGCCAGCAGTTACGGCGACAGGAGATATGAAAAACTGTTTTTT; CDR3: CASSYGDRRYEKLFF
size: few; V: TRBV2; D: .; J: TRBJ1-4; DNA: TGTGCCAGCAGTGATCGGGGTGAAAAACTGTTTTTT; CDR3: CASSDRGEKLFF
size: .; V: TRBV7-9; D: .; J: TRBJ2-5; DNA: TGTGCCAGCAGCTCAATATGGGAGACCCAGTACTTC; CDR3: CASSSIWETQYF
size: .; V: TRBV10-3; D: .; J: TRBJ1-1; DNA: TGTGCCATCAGTGGACCCCCGAGCGGGGGGAACACTGAAGCTTTCTTT; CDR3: CAISGPPSGGNTEAFF
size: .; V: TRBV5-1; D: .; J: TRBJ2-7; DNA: TGCGCCAGCAGCTTGGAAACCGCCTACGAGCAGTACTTC; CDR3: CASSLETAYEQYF
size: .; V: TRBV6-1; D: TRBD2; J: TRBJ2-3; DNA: TGTGCCAGCAGTGTTAGCGGGAGCACAGATACGCAGTATTTT; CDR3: CASSVSGSTDTQYF
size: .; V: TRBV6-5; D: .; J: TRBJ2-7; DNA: TGTGCCAGCAGTTACTCGGCATCCTACGAGCAGTACTTC; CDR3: CASSYSASYEQYF
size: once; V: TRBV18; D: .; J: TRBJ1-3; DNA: TGTGCCAGCTCACCAATGGCAGCCGGAAACACCATATATTTT; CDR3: CASSPMAAGNTIYF
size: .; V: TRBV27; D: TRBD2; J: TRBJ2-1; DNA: TGTGCCAGCAGTTTACAAGCGGGAGGGGCAAGCTCCTACAATGAGCAGTTCTTC; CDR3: CASSLQAGGASSYNEQFF
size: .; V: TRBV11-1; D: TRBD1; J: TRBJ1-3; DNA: TGTGCCAGCAGCCGGACAGGCTACTCTGGAAACACCATATATTTT; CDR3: CASSRTGYSGNTIYF
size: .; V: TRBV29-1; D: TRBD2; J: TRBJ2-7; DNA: TGCAGCGGAGCGGGGGACTACGAGCAGTACTTC; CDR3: CSGAGDYEQYF
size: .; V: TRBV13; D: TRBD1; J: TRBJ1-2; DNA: TGTGCCAGCAGCGGAGGGACAGGGGGCGATGGCTACACCTTC; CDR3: CASSGGTGGDGYTF
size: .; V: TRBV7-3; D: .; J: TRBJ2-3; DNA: TGTGCCAGCAGCCCCGGACTCCACTCTAGCACAGATACGCAGTATTTT; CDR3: CASSPGLHSSTDTQYF
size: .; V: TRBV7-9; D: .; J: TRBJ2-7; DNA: TGTGCCAGCAGCCTCCCTGGGGCAGACGTGCAGTACTTC; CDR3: CASSLPGADVQYF
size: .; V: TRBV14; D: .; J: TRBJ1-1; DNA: TGTGCCAGCAGCCCCTGGGAAGCCCACGGGAACACTGAAGCTTTCTTT; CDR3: CASSPWEAHGNTEAFF
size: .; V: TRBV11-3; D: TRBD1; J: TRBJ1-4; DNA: TGTGCCAGCAGCATCCTGGGACAGCGACCAAATGAAAAACTGTTTTTT; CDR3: CASSILGQRPNEKLFF
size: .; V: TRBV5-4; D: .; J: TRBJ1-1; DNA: TGTGCCAGCAGCGCGGGTGGGGGCATGAACACTGAAGCTTTCTTT; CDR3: CASSAGGGMNTEAFF
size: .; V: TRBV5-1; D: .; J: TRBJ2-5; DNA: TGCGCCAGCAGCTCCCCAATCGGGGGAGAGACCCAGTACTTC; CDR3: CASSSPIGGETQYF
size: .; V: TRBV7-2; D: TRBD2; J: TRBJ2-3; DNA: TGTGCCAGCAGCTTAGGGGCGGGAGGGCGGACCACAGATACGCAGTATTTT; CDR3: CASSLGAGGRTTDTQYF
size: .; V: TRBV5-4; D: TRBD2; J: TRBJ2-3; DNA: TGTGCCAGCAGCTTGGCAGCGGGAGTAGATACGCAGTATTTT; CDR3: CASSLAAGVDTQYF
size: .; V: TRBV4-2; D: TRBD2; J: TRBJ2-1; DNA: TGTGCCAGCAGCCAGGGACTAGCGGGCCTCGCCCTCCCCAATGAGCAGTTCTTC; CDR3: CASSQGLAGLALPNEQFF
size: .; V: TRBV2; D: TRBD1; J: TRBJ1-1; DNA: TGTGCCAGCAGGGGGACAGGGACAGGCACTGAAGCTTTCTTT; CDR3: CASRGTGTGTEAFF